This T cell receptor beta chain is from a study of regulatory T cells in long-lasting Graves disease. Through Arm-PCR of CDR3 regions and iRepertoire HTBI primers, TCR beta libraries were built. TCRdb ran MiXCR on the multiplex PCR reads and lists one entry per CDR3 protein. Of some 410,000 distinct CDR3 sequences detected, 16% appear once; the ten largest clones hold roughly 10%. Time point indicated: newly diagnosed GD, antithyroid drugs for less than 3 months. Researchers made the TCR library from RNA that was extracted from PBMCs. Per the germline V gene, CDR1 is MNHEY and CDR2 is SVGEGT. The CDR3 is made up of 14 amino acids. The germline V and J ends were trimmed by 4 bases and 2 bases, with 10 bases remaining between them. This clonotype was counted at least ten times. This same sample was also part of a study on T cells in Graves' hyperthyroidism and ophthalmopathy.

The source material was peripheral blood mononuclear cells (PBMCs), sampled at new diagnosis, from a patient treated with antithyroid drugs. The receptor's source is a woman in her 30s with Graves disease. The V and J genes are TRBV6-2 or TRBV6-3 and TRBJ2-3, with D maybe TRBD1 (6 bases). The CDR3 reads CASSSNRVTDTQYF. As DNA, the CDR3 is TGTGCCAGCAGTTCTAACAGGGTCACAGATACGCAGTATTTT.